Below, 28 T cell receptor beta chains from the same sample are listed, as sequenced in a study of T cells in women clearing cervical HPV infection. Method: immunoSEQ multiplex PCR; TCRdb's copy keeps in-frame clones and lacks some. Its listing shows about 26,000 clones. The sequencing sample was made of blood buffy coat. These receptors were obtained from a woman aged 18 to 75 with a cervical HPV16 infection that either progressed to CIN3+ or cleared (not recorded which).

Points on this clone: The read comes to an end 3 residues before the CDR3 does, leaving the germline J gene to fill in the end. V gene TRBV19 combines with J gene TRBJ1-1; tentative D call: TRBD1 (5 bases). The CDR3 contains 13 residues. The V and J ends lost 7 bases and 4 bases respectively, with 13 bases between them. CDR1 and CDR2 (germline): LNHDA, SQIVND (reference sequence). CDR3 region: CASNPGIGTEAFF. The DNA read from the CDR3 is TGTGCCAGTAACCCAGGGATAGGCACTGAA.

The CDR3 protein is CAWNRGQSSNQPQYF. Incomplete CDR3 DNA: TGTGCCTGGAATAGGGGACAGTCGAGCAATCAGCCG. The chain couples TRBV30 to TRBJ2-3, with TRBD1 identical over 7 bases. Coverage ceases 3 residues before the CDR3 finishes, and the germline J gene fills in the end. The CDR3 covers 15 residues. The germline CDR1 and CDR2 sequences are GTSNPN and SVGIG (reference sequence).

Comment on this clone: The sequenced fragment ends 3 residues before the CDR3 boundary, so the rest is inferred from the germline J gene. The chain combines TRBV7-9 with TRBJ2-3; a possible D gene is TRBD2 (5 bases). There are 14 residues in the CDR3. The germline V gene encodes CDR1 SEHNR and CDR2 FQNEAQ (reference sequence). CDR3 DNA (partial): TGTGCCAGCCAAGACATAAGCGGCCAAGAGACG. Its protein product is CASQDISGQET. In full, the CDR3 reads CASQDISGQETQYF.

The covered CDR3 bases are TGTGCCTGGAAGGCAGGGGCAGGAAACACC. Protein product: CAWKAGAGNT. The CDR3 as a whole reads CAWKAGAGNTIYF. This rearrangement joins TRBV30 to TRBJ1-3; D is possibly TRBD1 (6 bases). The read terminates 3 residues ahead of where the CDR3 ends, so the germline J gene completes it. The CDR3 is 13 residues long. Per the germline V gene, CDR1 is GTSNPN and CDR2 is SVGIG (reference sequence). Trimming took off 4 bases at V and 4 bases at J, with 11 bases between the two ends.

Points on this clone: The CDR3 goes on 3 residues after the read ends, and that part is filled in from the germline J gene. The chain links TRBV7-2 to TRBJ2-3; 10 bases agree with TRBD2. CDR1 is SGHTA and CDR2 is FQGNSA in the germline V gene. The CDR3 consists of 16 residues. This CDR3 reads CASSLALSGGAETQYF. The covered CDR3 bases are TGTGCCAGCAGCTTAGCCCTGAGCGGGGGGGCCGAGACG.

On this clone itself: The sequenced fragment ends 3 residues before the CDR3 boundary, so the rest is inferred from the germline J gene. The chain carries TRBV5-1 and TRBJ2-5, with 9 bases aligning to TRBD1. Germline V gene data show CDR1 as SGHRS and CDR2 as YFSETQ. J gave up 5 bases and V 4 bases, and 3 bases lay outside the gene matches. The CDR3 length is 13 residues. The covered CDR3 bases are TGCGCCAGCAGCGGGACAGGGTTGGAGACC. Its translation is CASSGTGLET. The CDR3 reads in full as CASSGTGLETQYF.

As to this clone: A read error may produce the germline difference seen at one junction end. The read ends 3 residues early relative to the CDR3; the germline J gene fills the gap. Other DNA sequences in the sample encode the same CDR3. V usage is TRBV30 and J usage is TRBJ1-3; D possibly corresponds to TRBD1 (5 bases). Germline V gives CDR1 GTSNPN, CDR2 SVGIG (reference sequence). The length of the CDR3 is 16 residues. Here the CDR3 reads CAWSTGHQSSGNTIYF. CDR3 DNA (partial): TGTGCCTGGAGCACAGGACACCAGAGCTCTGGAAACACA. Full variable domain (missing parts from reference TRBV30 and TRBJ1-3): SQTIHQWPATLVQPVGSPLSLECTVEGTSNPNLYWYRQAAGRGLQLLFYSVGIGQISSEVPQNLSASRPQDRQFILSSKKLLLSDSGFYLCAWSTGHQSSGNTIYFGEGSWLTVV.

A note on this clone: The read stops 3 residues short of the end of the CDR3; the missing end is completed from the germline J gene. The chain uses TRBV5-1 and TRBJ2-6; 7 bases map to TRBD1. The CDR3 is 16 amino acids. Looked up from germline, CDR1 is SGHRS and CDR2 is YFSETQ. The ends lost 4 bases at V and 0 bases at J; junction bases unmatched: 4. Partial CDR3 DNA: TGCGCCAGCAGCATTACAGGGGTCTCTGGGGCCAACGTC. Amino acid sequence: CASSITGVSGANV. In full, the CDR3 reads CASSITGVSGANVLTF.

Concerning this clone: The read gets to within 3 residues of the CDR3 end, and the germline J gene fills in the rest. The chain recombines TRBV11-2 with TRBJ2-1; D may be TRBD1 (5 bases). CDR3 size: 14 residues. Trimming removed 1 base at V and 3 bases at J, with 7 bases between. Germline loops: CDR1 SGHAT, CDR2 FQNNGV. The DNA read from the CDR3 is TGTGCCAGCAGCTTAGTAAGGGGCTACAATGAG. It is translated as CASSLVRGYNE. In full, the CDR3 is CASSLVRGYNEQFF.

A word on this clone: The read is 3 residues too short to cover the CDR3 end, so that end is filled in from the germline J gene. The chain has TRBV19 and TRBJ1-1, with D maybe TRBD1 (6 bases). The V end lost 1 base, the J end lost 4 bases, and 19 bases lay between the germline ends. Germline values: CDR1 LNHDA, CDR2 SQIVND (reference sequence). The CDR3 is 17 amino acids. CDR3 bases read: TGTGCCAGTAGTATAGTACCAGGGGCGGGAAGGGTCACTGAA. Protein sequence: CASSIVPGAGRVTE. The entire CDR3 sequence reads CASSIVPGAGRVTEAFF. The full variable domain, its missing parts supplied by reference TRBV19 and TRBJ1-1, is DGGITQSPKYLFRKEGQNVTLSCEQNLNHDAMYWYRQDPGQGLRLIYYSQIVNDFQKGDIAEGYSVSREKKESFPLTVTSAQKNPTAFYLCASSIVPGAGRVTEAFFGQGTRLTVV.

CDR3 bases read: TGTGCCAGTAGTATCAACAGTCTCAGCTACGAG. It encodes CASSINSLSYE. In full, the CDR3 reads CASSINSLSYEQYF. V gene TRBV19 combines with J gene TRBJ2-7; D gene uncertain. The missing CDR3 end, 3 residues past where the read stops, is filled in from the germline J gene. The ends were cut back, 3 bases at V and 3 bases at J, with 12 bases in the middle. The V gene's germline CDR1 is LNHDA and CDR2 SQIVND (reference sequence). The CDR3 is made up of 14 amino acids.

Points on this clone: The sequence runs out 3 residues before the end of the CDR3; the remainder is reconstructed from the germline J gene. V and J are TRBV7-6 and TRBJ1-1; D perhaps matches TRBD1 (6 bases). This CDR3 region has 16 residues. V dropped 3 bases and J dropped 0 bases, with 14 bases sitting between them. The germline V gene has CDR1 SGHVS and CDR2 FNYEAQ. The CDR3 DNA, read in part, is TGTGCCAGCAGCTTGGCCCAAGGGACATTGAACACTGAA. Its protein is CASSLAQGTLNTE. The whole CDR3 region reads CASSLAQGTLNTEAFF. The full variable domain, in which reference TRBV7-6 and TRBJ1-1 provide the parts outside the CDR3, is GAGVSQSPRYKVTKRGQDVALRCDPISGHVSLYWYRQALGQGPEFLTYFNYEAQQDKSGLPNDRFSAERPEGSISTLTIQRTEQRDSAMYRCASSLAQGTLNTEAFFGQGTRLTVV.

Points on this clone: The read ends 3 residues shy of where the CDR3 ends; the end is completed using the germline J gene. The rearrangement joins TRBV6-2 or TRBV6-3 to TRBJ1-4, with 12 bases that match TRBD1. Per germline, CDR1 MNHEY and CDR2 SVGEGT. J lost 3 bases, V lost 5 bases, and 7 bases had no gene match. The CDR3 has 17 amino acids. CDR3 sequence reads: CASSNGGQGASNEKLFF. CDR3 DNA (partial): TGTGCCAGCAGTAACGGGGGACAGGGGGCTTCTAATGAAAAA.

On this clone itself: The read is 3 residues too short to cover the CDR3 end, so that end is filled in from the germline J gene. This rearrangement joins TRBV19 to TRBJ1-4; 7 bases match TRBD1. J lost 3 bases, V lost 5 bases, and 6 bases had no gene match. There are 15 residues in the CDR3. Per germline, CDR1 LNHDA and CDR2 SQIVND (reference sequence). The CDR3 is CASSPHRGPNEKLFF. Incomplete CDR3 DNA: TGTGCCAGTAGTCCCCACAGGGGCCCTAATGAAAAA. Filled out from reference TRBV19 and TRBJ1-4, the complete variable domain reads DGGITQSPKYLFRKEGQNVTLSCEQNLNHDAMYWYRQDPGQGLRLIYYSQIVNDFQKGDIAEGYSVSREKKESFPLTVTSAQKNPTAFYLCASSPHRGPNEKLFFGSGTQLSVL.

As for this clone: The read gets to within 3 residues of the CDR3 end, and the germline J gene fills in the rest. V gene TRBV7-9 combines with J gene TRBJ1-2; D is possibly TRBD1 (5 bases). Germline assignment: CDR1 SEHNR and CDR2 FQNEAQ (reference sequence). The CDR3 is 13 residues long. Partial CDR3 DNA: TGTGCCAGCAGTCCGACAGCGGGCTACGAC. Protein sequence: CASSPTAGYD. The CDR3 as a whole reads CASSPTAGYDYTF.

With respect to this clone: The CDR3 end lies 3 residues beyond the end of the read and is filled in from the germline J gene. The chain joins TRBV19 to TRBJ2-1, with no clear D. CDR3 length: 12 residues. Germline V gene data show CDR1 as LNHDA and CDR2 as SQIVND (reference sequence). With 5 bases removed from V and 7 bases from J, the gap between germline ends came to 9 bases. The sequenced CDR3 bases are TGTGCCAGTAGTGCTACGGTAAATGAG. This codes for CASSATVNE. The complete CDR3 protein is CASSATVNEQFF.

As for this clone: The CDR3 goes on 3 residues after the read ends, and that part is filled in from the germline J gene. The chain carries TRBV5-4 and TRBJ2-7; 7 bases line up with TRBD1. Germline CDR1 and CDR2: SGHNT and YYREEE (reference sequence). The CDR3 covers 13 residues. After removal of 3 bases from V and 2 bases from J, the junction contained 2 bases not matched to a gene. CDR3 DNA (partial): TGTGCCAGCAGCTGGGACAGAGCCTACGAG. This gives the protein CASSWDRAYE. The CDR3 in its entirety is CASSWDRAYEQYF.

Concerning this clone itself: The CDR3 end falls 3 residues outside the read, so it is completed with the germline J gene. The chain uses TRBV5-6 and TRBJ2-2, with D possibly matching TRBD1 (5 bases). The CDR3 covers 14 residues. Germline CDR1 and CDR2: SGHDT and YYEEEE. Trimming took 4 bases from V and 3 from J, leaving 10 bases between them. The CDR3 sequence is CASSADTYTGELFF. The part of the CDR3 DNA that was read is TGTGCCAGCAGCGCGGACACGTACACCGGGGAG. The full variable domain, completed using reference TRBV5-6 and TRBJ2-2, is DAGVTQSPTHLIKTRGQQVTLRCSPKSGHDTVSWYQQALGQGPQFIFQYYEEEERQRGNFPDRFSGHQFPNYSSELNVNALLLGDSALYLCASSADTYTGELFFGEGSRLTVL.

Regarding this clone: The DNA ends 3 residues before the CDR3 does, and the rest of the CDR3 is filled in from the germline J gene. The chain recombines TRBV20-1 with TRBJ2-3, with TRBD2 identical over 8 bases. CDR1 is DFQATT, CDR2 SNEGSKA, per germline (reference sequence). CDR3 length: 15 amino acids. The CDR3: CSASRLSGDQETQYF. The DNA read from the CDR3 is TGCAGTGCTAGTCGTCTTAGCGGGGACCAAGAGACG.

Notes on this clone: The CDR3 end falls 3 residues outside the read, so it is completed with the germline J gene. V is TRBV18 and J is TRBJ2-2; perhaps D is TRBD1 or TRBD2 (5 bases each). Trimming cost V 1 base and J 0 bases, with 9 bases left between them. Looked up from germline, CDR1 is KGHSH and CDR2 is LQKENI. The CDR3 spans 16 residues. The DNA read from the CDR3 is TGTGCCAGCTCACCACAGGGGAGTTCGAACACCGGGGAG. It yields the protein CASSPQGSSNTGE. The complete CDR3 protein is CASSPQGSSNTGELFF.

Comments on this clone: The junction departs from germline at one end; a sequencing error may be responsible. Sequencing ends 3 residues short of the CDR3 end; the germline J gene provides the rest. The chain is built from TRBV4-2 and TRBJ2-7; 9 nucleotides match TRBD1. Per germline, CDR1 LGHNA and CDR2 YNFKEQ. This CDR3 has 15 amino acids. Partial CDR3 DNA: TGCGCCAGCAGCGAGAACCGGGACAGGGCCGACGAG. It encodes CASSENRDRADE. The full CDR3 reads CASSENRDRADEQYF.

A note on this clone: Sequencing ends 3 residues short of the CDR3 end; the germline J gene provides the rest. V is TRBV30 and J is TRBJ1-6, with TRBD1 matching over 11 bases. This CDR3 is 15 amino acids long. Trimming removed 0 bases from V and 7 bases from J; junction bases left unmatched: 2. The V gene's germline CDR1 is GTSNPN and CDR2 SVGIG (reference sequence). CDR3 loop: CAWSVRDRGNSPLHF. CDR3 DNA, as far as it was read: TGTGCCTGGAGTGTAAGGGACAGGGGGAATTCACCC.

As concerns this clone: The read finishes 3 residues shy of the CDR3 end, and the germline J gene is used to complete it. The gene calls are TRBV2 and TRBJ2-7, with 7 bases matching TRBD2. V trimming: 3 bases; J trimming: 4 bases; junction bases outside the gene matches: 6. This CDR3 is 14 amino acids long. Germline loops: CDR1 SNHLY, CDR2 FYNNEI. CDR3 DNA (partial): TGTGCCAGCAGTGACCCCGGGGGGATGTACGAG. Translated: CASSDPGGMYE. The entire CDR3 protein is CASSDPGGMYEQYF.

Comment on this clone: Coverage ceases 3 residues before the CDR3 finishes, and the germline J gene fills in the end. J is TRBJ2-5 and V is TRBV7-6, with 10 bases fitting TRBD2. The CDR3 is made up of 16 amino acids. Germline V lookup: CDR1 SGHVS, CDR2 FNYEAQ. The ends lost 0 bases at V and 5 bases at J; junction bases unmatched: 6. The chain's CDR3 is CASSLAGAGGRETQYF. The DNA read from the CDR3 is TGTGCCAGCAGCTTAGCCGGAGCGGGGGGGCGGGAGACC. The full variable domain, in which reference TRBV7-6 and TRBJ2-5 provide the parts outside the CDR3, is GAGVSQSPRYKVTKRGQDVALRCDPISGHVSLYWYRQALGQGPEFLTYFNYEAQQDKSGLPNDRFSAERPEGSISTLTIQRTEQRDSAMYRCASSLAGAGGRETQYFGPGTRLLVL.

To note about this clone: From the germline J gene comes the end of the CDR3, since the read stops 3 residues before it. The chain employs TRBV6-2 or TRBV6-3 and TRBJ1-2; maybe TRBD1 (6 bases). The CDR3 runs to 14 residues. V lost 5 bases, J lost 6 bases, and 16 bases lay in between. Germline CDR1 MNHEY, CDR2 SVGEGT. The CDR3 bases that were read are TGTGCCAGCAGTCGCCGGGACATCCTTAATGGC. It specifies CASSRRDILNG. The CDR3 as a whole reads CASSRRDILNGYTF.

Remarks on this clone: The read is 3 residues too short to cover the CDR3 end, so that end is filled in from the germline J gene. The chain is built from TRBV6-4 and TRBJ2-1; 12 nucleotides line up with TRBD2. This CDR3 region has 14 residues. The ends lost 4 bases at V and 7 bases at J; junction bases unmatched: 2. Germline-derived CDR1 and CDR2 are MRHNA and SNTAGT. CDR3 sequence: CASSAGTSGNEQFF. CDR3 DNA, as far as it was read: TGTGCCAGCAGTGCCGGGACTAGCGGGAATGAG.

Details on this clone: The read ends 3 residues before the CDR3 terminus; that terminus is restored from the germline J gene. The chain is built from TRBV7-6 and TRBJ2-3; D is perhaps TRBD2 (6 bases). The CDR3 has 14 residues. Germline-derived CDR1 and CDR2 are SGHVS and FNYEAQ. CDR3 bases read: TGTGCCAGCAGCCCTACTGGGGGGAATGGGCCG. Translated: CASSPTGGNGP. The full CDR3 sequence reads CASSPTGGNGPQYF. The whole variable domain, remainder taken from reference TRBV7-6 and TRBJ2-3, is GAGVSQSPRYKVTKRGQDVALRCDPISGHVSLYWYRQALGQGPEFLTYFNYEAQQDKSGLPNDRFSAERPEGSISTLTIQRTEQRDSAMYRCASSPTGGNGPQYFGPGTRLTVL.

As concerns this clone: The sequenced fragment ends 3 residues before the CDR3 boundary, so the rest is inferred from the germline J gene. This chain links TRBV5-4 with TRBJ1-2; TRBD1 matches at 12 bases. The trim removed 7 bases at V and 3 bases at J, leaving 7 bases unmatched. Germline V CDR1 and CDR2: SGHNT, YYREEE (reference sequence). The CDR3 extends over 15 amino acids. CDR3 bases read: TGTGCCAGCGGGGGACAGGGGGCGCGAGACTATGGC. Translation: CASGGQGARDYG. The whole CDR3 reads CASGGQGARDYGYTF.